These 12 T cell receptor beta chains were all obtained from the same sample, sequenced in a study of cytomegalovirus exposure and HLA in healthy donors. The PCR was carried out with 60 Vbeta primers and 13 Jbeta primers. Clones were read by immunoSEQ multiplex PCR, and TCRdb kept only the in-frame ones, dropping some. The sample has some 200,000 clones, roughly 80% seen once. The sequenced material came from PBMCs. The source of these receptors is a girl aged 10 to 17 in good health and CMV-seronegative.

The chain employs TRBV7-9 and TRBJ2-5, with 8 nucleotides matching TRBD1. Germline CDR1 and CDR2: SEHNR and FQNEAQ (reference sequence). The V gene end was trimmed by 3 bases and the J gene end by 4 bases; junction bases not matched to a gene: 10. The CDR3 sequence is 16 residues long. The CDR3 loop is CASSFTGGVRGETQYF. CDR3 in DNA: TGTGCCAGCAGCTTTACAGGGGGAGTAAGAGGAGAGACCCAGTACTTC.

The V gene is TRBV4-3, the J gene TRBJ1-2, with a weak D call TRBD1 (6 bases). Germline CDR1 and CDR2: LGHNA and YSLEER. This CDR3 has 14 residues. The V end lost 0 bases, the J end lost 6 bases, and 11 bases lay between the germline ends. The CDR3 nucleotides are TGCGCCAGCAGCCAAGACAGGGGATTAAATGGCTACACCTTC. Translated, it gives CASSQDRGLNGYTF.

This rearrangement joins TRBV28 to TRBJ2-7; D is unclear. The CDR3 runs 14 residues. Germline loops: CDR1 MDHEN, CDR2 SYDVKM. Trimming took 5 bases from V and 3 from J, leaving 14 bases between them. The CDR3 here is CASSDIQSYYEQYF. For the CDR3, the DNA is TGTGCCAGCAGTGATATACAGAGTTACTACGAGCAGTACTTC. The full variable domain, its missing parts supplied by reference TRBV28 and TRBJ2-7, is DVKVTQSSRYLVKRTGEKVFLECVQDMDHENMFWYRQDPGLGLRLIYFSYDVKMKEKGDIPEGYSVSREKKERFSLILESASTNQTSMYLCASSDIQSYYEQYFGPGTRLTVT.

The chain uses TRBV6-5 and TRBJ2-5; 8 bases agree with TRBD2. The germline gives CDR1 MNHEY, CDR2 SVGAGI. CDR3 length: 14 amino acids. The ends lost 6 bases at V and 5 bases at J; junction bases unmatched: 8. The CDR3 protein is CASRAHSGVETQYF. In DNA, the CDR3 is TGTGCCAGCAGGGCGCATAGCGGGGTTGAGACCCAGTACTTC.

The gene calls are TRBV6-1 and TRBJ2-5; 8 nucleotides agree with TRBD2. Unmatched junction bases numbered 5, after V lost 1 base and J lost 4 bases. This CDR3 region has 15 residues. Germline CDR1 reads MNHNS; CDR2 reads SASEGT. CDR3 in DNA: TGTGCCAGCAGTGAAGGGCGACGGGGGGGAGAGACCCAGTACTTC. It codes for CASSEGRRGGETQYF.

The V gene is TRBV5-1, the J gene TRBJ2-1, with 8 nucleotides matching TRBD1. Germline lookup yields CDR1 SGHRS and CDR2 YFSETQ. V shed 3 bases, J shed 2 bases, and the junction held 4 bases outside the gene matches. This CDR3 contains 15 residues. The CDR3, as DNA: TGCGCCAGCAGCTATGGGACAGGAGCCTACAATGAGCAGTTCTTC. Translated, it gives CASSYGTGAYNEQFF. Combining the CDR3 with reference TRBV5-1 and TRBJ2-1 gives the whole variable domain KAGVTQTPRYLIKTRGQQVTLSCSPISGHRSVSWYQQTPGQGLQFLFEYFSETQRNKGNFPGRFSGRQFSNSRSEMNVSTLELGDSALYLCASSYGTGAYNEQFFGPGTRLTVL.

V and J are TRBV5-1 and TRBJ2-3, with D possibly being TRBD1 (6 bases). The V gene lost 9 bases and the J gene lost 0 bases, with 11 bases spanning the gap. CDR1 and CDR2 (germline): SGHRS, YFSETQ. The CDR3 length is 13 residues. CDR3 residues: CATRGESTDTQYF. The CDR3, as DNA: TGCGCCACCAGGGGCGAAAGCACAGATACGCAGTATTTT.

This clone was recorded a few times. J is TRBJ2-1 and V is TRBV2, with 7 bases fitting TRBD1. V was pared by 2 bases and J by 4 bases, with 2 bases of the junction left unmatched. This CDR3 region has 14 residues. Germline CDR1 SNHLY, CDR2 FYNNEI. The CDR3 DNA is TGTGCCAGCAGTGAAAGGGGGCAGTACAATGAGCAGTTCTTC. This gives the protein CASSERGQYNEQFF.

The CDR3 nucleotides are TGTGCCAGTAGCCTCGACAGAAACTATGGCTACACCTTC. Translation gives CASSLDRNYGYTF. V is TRBV19 and J is TRBJ1-2, with a tentative D call TRBD1 (5 bases). The CDR3 runs to 13 residues. Between the trimmed V and J ends, which lost 6 bases and 2 bases, there was a span of 10 bases. Germline values: CDR1 LNHDA, CDR2 SQIVND (reference sequence).

This chain uses TRBV28 with TRBJ2-2; D uncertain. The V end was cut by 2 bases, the J end by 2 bases, with 9 bases between. This CDR3 contains 15 residues. Germline V gene sequence: CDR1 MDHEN, CDR2 SYDVKM. The CDR3 coding sequence is TGTGCCAGCAGTTTACAGGTAGGTAACACCGGGGAGCTGTTTTTT. Translation gives CASSLQVGNTGELFF.

This chain connects TRBV23-1 to TRBJ2-7; TRBD2 aligns across 15 bases. TRBV23-1 is designated an ORF whose function remains uncertain. The CDR3 is made up of 22 amino acids. V gave up 2 bases and J gave up 0 bases; unmatched junction bases: 17. The CDR3 loop reads CASSQIDTPGTSGGPCSYEQYF. For the CDR3, the DNA is TGCGCCAGCAGTCAAATCGACACCCCTGGGACTAGCGGGGGGCCATGCTCCTACGAGCAGTACTTC.

This clone was picked up a small number of times. The genes are TRBV15 and TRBJ1-4, with D hard to call. CDR1 is LNHNV, CDR2 YYDKDF, per germline (reference sequence). This CDR3 has 14 residues. V gave up 7 bases and J gave up 2 bases, with 11 bases separating them. CDR3 loop: CATTSRSTNEKLFF. The CDR3 DNA reads as TGTGCCACCACCTCGAGGTCCACTAATGAAAAACTGTTTTTT.